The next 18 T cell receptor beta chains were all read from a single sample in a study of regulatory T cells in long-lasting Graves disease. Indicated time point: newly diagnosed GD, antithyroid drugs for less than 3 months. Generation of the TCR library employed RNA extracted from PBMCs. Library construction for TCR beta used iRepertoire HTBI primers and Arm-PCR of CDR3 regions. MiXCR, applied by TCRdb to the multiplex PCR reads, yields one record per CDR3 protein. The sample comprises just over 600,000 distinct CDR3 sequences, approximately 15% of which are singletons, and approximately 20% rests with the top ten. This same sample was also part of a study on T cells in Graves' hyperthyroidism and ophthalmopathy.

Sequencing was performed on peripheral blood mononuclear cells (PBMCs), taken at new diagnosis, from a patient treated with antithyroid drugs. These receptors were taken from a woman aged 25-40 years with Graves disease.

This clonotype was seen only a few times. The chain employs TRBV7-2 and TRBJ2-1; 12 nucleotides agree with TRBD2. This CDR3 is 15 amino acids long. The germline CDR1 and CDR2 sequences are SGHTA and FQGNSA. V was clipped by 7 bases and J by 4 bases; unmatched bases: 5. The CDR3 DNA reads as TGTGCCAGCAACCTAGGACTAGCGGGGTACAATGAGCAGTTCTTC. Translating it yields CASNLGLAGYNEQFF.

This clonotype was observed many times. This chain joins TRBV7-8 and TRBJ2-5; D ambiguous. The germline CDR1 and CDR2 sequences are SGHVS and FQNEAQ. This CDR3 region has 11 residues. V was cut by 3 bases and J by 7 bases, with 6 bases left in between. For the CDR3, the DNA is TGTGCCAGCAGCTTCGACCGGACCCAGTACTTC. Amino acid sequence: CASSFDRTQYF.

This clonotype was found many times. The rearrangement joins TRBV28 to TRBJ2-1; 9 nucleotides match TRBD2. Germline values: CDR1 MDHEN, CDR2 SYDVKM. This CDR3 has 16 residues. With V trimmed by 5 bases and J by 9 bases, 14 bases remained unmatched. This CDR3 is CASSHQTSGSPGEQFF. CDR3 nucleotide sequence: TGTGCCAGCAGTCATCAGACTAGCGGTAGCCCCGGTGAGCAGTTCTTC.

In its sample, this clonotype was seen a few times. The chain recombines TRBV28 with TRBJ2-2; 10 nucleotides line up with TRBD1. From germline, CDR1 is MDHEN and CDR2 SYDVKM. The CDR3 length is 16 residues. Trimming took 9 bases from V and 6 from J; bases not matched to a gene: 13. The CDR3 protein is CASRPGQGLFAGELFF. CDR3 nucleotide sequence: TGTGCCAGTAGGCCGGGACAGGGGCTTTTTGCCGGGGAGCTGTTTTTT.

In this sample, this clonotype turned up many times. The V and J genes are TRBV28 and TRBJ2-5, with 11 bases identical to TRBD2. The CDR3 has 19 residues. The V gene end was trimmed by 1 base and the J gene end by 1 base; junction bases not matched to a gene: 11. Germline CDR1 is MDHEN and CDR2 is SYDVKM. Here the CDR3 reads CASSLSVAGGAQRQETQYF. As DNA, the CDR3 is TGTGCCAGCAGTTTATCGGTAGCGGGAGGGGCCCAACGCCAAGAGACCCAGTACTTC. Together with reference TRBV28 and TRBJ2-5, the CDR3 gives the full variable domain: DVKVTQSSRYLVKRTGEKVFLECVQDMDHENMFWYRQDPGLGLRLIYFSYDVKMKEKGDIPEGYSVSREKKERFSLILESASTNQTSMYLCASSLSVAGGAQRQETQYFGPGTRLLVL.

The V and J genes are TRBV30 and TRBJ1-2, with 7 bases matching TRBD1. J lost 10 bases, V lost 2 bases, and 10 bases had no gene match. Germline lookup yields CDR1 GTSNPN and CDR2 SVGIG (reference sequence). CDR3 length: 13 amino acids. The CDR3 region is CAWSRDRAQPYTF. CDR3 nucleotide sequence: TGTGCCTGGAGTCGCGACAGGGCTCAACCCTACACCTTC.

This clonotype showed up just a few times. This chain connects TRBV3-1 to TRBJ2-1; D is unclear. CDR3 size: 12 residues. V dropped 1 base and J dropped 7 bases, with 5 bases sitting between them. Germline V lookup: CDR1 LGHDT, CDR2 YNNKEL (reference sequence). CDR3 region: CASSQVANEQFF. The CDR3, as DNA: TGTGCCAGCAGCCAAGTGGCGAATGAGCAGTTCTTC.

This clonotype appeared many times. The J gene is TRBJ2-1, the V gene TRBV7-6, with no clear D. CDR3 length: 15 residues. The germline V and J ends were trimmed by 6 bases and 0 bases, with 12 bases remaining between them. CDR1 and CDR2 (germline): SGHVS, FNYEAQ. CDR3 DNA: TGTGCCAGCAGACAGACTGGAAGCTCCTACAATGAGCAGTTCTTC. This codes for CASRQTGSSYNEQFF.

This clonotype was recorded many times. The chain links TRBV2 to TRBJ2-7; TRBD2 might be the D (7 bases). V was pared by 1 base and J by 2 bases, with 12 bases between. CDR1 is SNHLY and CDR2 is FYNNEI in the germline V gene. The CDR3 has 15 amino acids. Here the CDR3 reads CASSEGGGPTYEQYF. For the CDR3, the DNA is TGTGCCAGCAGTGAAGGGGGGGGGCCAACCTACGAGCAGTACTTC. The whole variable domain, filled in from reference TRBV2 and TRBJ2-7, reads EPEVTQTPSHQVTQMGQEVILRCVPISNHLYFYWYRQILGQKVEFLVSFYNNEISEKSEIFDDQFSVERPDGSNFTLKIRSTKLEDSAMYFCASSEGGGPTYEQYFGPGTRLTVT.

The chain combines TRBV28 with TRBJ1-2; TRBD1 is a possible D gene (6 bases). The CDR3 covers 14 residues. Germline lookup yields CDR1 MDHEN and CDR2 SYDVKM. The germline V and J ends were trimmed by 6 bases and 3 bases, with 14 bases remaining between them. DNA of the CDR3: TGTGCCAGCAGCGTAGGGGGGCAGTACTATGGCTACACCTTC. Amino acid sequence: CASSVGGQYYGYTF.

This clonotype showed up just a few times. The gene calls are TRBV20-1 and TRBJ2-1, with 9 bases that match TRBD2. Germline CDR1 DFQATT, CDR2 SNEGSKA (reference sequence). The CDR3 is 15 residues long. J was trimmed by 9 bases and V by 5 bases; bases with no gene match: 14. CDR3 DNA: TGCAGTGCTTGCTCAGGGGCCAGCGGGGGGCTTGAGCAGTTCTTC. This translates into CSACSGASGGLEQFF.

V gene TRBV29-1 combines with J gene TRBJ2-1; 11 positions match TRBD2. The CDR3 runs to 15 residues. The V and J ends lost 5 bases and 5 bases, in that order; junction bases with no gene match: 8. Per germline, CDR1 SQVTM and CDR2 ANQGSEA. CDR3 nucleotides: TGCAGCGTTCCCGGGACTAGCGGAACAAACAATGAGCAGTTCTTC. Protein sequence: CSVPGTSGTNNEQFF.

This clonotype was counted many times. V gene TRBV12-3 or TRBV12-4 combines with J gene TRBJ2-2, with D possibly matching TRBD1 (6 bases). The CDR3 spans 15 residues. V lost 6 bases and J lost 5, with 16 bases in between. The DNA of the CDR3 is TGTGCCAGCAGATCCCTCGGACAGTCTACCGGGGAGCTGTTTTTT. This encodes CASRSLGQSTGELFF.

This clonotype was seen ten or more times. The CDR3 bases are TGTGCCAGCAGCTTAGCGGGGACAGCCCCTCTCAATCAGCCCCAGCATTTT. Protein sequence: CASSLAGTAPLNQPQHF. The J gene is TRBJ1-5, the V gene TRBV11-2, with 7 positions matching TRBD1. Germline V lookup: CDR1 SGHAT, CDR2 FQNNGV. With 1 base clipped from V and 3 bases from J, the junction kept 9 bases outside the gene matches. The CDR3 contains 17 residues.

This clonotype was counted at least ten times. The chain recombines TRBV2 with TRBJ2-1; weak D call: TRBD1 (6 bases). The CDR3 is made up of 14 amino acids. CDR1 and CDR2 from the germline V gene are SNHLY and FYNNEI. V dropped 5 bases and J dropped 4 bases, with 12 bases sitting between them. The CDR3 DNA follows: TGTGCCAGCAGTCCAGACAGGTATTACAATGAGCAGTTCTTC. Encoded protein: CASSPDRYYNEQFF. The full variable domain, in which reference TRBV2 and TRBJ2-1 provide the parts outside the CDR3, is EPEVTQTPSHQVTQMGQEVILRCVPISNHLYFYWYRQILGQKVEFLVSFYNNEISEKSEIFDDQFSVERPDGSNFTLKIRSTKLEDSAMYFCASSPDRYYNEQFFGPGTRLTVL.

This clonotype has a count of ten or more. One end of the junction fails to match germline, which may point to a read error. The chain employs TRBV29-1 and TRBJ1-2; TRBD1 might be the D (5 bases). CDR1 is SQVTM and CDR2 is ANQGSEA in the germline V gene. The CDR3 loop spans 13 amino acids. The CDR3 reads CSVRRGGNYGYIF. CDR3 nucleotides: TGCAGCGTCCGTAGGGGCGGTAACTATGGCTACATCTTC.

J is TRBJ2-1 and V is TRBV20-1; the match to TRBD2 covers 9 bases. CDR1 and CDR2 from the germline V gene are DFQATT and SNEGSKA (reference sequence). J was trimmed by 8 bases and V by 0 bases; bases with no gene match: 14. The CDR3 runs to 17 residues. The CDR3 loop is CSARDPLTSGFADEQFF. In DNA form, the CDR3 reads TGCAGTGCTAGAGATCCCTTGACTAGCGGATTTGCAGATGAGCAGTTCTTC.

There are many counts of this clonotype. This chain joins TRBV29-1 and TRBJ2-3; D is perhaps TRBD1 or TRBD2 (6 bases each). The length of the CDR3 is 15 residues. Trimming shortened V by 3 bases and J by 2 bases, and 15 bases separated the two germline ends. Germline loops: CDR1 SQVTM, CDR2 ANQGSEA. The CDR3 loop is CSVDPGGGFTDTQYF. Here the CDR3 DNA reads TGCAGCGTTGACCCTGGAGGGGGTTTCACAGATACGCAGTATTTT.